A selection of T cell receptor beta chains follows, all from one sample in a study of HIV-infected patients and healthy controls. TCRdb independently ran MiXCR on the 5' RACE reads; one entry per CDR3 protein. This sample yields 18,000 or so distinct CDR3 sequences, of which more than 10% are seen a single time; around 10% belongs to the top ten. The sample consisted of blood. These TCRs come from an adult in good health. Both conserved end residues are part of each CDR3. D genes are given only for firm matches. Clone size is shown for a subset of rows, as once, few, many or a class of expanded clone.

- | TRBJ1-5 | many | 14 | TRBV20-1 | TGCAGTGCTAGAGGGCCCTCGGGAGGTCAGCCCCAGCATTTT | CSARGPSGGQPQHF
- | TRBJ2-5 | few | 13 | TRBV2 | TGTGCCGGCACCGGGACTGACGGAGAGACCCAGTACTTC | CAGTGTDGETQYF
- | TRBJ1-2 | - | 17 | TRBV7-2 | TGTGCCAGCAGCTTAAATACGGCCCTCTTCCCGACTTATGGCTACACCTTC | CASSLNTALFPTYGYTF
- | TRBJ1-3 | many | 15 | TRBV7-2 | TGTGCCAGCAGCCCGACCGGGACAATCGGAAACACCATATATTTT | CASSPTGTIGNTIYF
- | TRBJ1-4 | many | 9 | TRBV20-1 | TGCAGTGCTAGTGAAAAACTGTTTTTT | CSASEKLFF
- | TRBJ1-4 | many | 12 | TRBV20-1 | TGCAGTGCTAGGGGAAGCAGCGAAAAACTGTTTTTT | CSARGSSEKLFF
- | TRBJ1-3 | few | 13 | TRBV30 | TGTGCCTGGAGCACAGGCTCTGGAAACACCATATATTTT | CAWSTGSGNTIYF
TRBD1 | TRBJ1-6 | few | 12 | TRBV20-1 | TGCAGTGCTAGCAGGGGGAATTCACCCCTCCACTTT | CSASRGNSPLHF
- | TRBJ2-3 | many | 12 | TRBV7-2 | TGTGCCAGCAGCCCCTTTGCTTATACGCAGTATTTT | CASSPFAYTQYF
TRBD2 | TRBJ2-7 | many | 15 | TRBV7-2 | TGTGCCAGCAGCCCCGAGCCCGGACTAGCCAGGGAGCAGTACTTC | CASSPEPGLAREQYF
TRBD1 | TRBJ1-2 | medium-sized | 12 | TRBV7-2 | TGTGCCAGCAGCCCCGACAGGGAAGGCTACACCTTC | CASSPDREGYTF
- | TRBJ1-1 | medium-sized | 13 | TRBV2 | TGTGCCAGCAGAGAAGAGAGGGCATATGAAGCTTTCTTT | CASREERAYEAFF
TRBD1 | TRBJ1-1 | many | 16 | TRBV4-3 | TGCGCCAGCAGCCGAAGAGGACAGGGGGCGCAAACTGAAGCTTTCTTT | CASSRRGQGAQTEAFF
TRBD1 | TRBJ2-3 | many | 16 | TRBV12-3/TRBV12-4 | TGTGCCAGCAGTACAACGACAGGGGGCTGGGGAGATACGCAGTATTTT | CASSTTTGGWGDTQYF
- | TRBJ1-1 | many | 16 | TRBV14 | TGTGCCAGCAGCCAAGGCGGGGTGGGCTTGAACACTGAAGCTTTCTTT | CASSQGGVGLNTEAFF
- | TRBJ1-3 | - | 16 | TRBV14 | TGTGCCAGCAGCCAAGTCCCGGGTGCGGATGGAAACACCATATATTTT | CASSQVPGADGNTIYF
- | TRBJ1-1 | - | 15 | TRBV6-1 | TGTGCCAGCAGTGAAGCCGGGACGGAGGTGACTGAAGCTTTCTTT | CASSEAGTEVTEAFF
- | TRBJ1-1 | - | 15 | TRBV12-3/TRBV12-4 | TGTGCCAGCAGTTTAGCCGGGGGCGCGGGTACTGAAGCTTTCTTT | CASSLAGGAGTEAFF
TRBD2 | TRBJ2-3 | many | 15 | TRBV12-3/TRBV12-4 | TGTGCCAGCAGTGAACTAGCGGGGTACACAGATACGCAGTATTTT | CASSELAGYTDTQYF
- | TRBJ1-5 | - | 15 | TRBV10-3 | TGTGCCATCAGTGAGGCGGGAGGCCGGGATCAGCCCCAGCATTTT | CAISEAGGRDQPQHF
- | TRBJ2-5 | medium-sized | 15 | TRBV3-1 | TGTGCCAGCAGCCACCCCTTGGCGGAGGGGGAGACCCAGTACTTC | CASSHPLAEGETQYF
TRBD1 | TRBJ2-3 | - | 14 | TRBV14 | TGTGCCAGCAACCGACAGGGGGCCATAGATACGCAGTATTTT | CASNRQGAIDTQYF
- | TRBJ1-1 | medium-sized | 13 | TRBV3-1 | TGTGCCAGCAGCCAAATGGTTAACACTGAAGCTTTCTTT | CASSQMVNTEAFF